This is a list of T cell receptor beta chains from one sample in a study of blood T cell repertoires in COVID-19. Clones were read by immunoSEQ multiplex PCR, and TCRdb kept only the in-frame ones, dropping some. This sample has approximately 91,000 clones, with over 70% found just once. Sequenced sample: peripheral blood. These TCRs come from an older man with acute or convalescent COVID-19. CDR3s include the opening cysteine and the closing phenylalanine or tryptophan. The order of the fields is J gene, V gene, D gene, clone size, CDR3 DNA, CDR3 protein. D genes are given only for firm matches. Expanded clones are given a class, and other clones once, few, many or no size at all.

j_gene: TRBJ1-6
v_gene: TRBV9
d_gene: NA
abundance: NA
CDR3nt: TGTGCCAGCAGCCCAGGCCAGGGGTACAATTCACCCCTCCACTTT
CDR3aa: CASSPGQGYNSPLHF

j_gene: TRBJ1-1
v_gene: TRBV19
d_gene: NA
abundance: NA
CDR3nt: TGTGCCAGTAGTATAAGTACCAGAATGAACACTGAAGCTTTCTTT
CDR3aa: CASSISTRMNTEAFF

j_gene: TRBJ2-5
v_gene: TRBV11-2
d_gene: TRBD1
abundance: many
CDR3nt: TGTGCCAGCAGCCTAGACAGGGCAGAGACCCAGTACTTC
CDR3aa: CASSLDRAETQYF

j_gene: TRBJ2-7
v_gene: TRBV14
d_gene: TRBD2
abundance: NA
CDR3nt: TGTGCCAGCAGCCAACGTGGACTAGCGGGAGGGCCGGGCGAGCAGTACTTC
CDR3aa: CASSQRGLAGGPGEQYF

j_gene: TRBJ2-7
v_gene: TRBV30
d_gene: TRBD1
abundance: NA
CDR3nt: TGTGCCTGGAGTCCCCGGGACAGTTCCTACGAGCAGTACTTC
CDR3aa: CAWSPRDSSYEQYF

j_gene: TRBJ2-6
v_gene: TRBV11-1
d_gene: NA
abundance: NA
CDR3nt: TGTGCCAGCAGCTTAGAGGGGCTAGGTGGGGCCAACGTCCTGACTTTC
CDR3aa: CASSLEGLGGANVLTF

j_gene: TRBJ2-2
v_gene: TRBV28
d_gene: TRBD2
abundance: NA
CDR3nt: TGTGCCAGCAGTTCTCCGGGGGGGGGACCCGGGGAGCTGTTTTTT
CDR3aa: CASSSPGGGPGELFF

j_gene: TRBJ2-4
v_gene: TRBV9
d_gene: NA
abundance: once
CDR3nt: TGTGCCAGCAGCGGAGAAGTCGGGAGCGGAATTCAGTACTTC
CDR3aa: CASSGEVGSGIQYF

j_gene: TRBJ2-2
v_gene: TRBV3-1/TRBV3-2
d_gene: TRBD2
abundance: NA
CDR3nt: TGTGCCAGCAGCCCTAGGACTAGCGGCAACTCCGGGGAGCTGTTTTTT
CDR3aa: CASSPRTSGNSGELFF

j_gene: TRBJ2-5
v_gene: TRBV5-4
d_gene: TRBD1
abundance: NA
CDR3nt: TGTGCCAGCAGCCCCGGGACAGGGAGTTCAGAGACCCAGTACTTC
CDR3aa: CASSPGTGSSETQYF

j_gene: TRBJ2-2
v_gene: TRBV3-1/TRBV3-2
d_gene: NA
abundance: NA
CDR3nt: TGTGCCAGCAGCCAAGTTCCCAGCGCCGGGGAGCTGTTTTTT
CDR3aa: CASSQVPSAGELFF

j_gene: TRBJ2-7
v_gene: TRBV6-2/TRBV6-3
d_gene: TRBD2
abundance: NA
CDR3nt: TGTGCCAGCAGTTACTCCGGGACTAAGGCCGAGCAGTACTTC
CDR3aa: CASSYSGTKAEQYF

j_gene: TRBJ2-7
v_gene: TRBV2
d_gene: NA
abundance: NA
CDR3nt: TGTGCCAGCAGTGAAGACGGCGAGCAGTACTTC
CDR3aa: CASSEDGEQYF

j_gene: TRBJ1-3
v_gene: TRBV7-2
d_gene: TRBD1
abundance: few
CDR3nt: TGTGCCAGCAGCTTACAGGGGGCAACCTCTGGAAACACCATATATTTT
CDR3aa: CASSLQGATSGNTIYF

j_gene: TRBJ2-5
v_gene: TRBV7-9
d_gene: NA
abundance: NA
CDR3nt: TGTGCCAGCAGCGGAGGTACAGAGACCCAGTACTTC
CDR3aa: CASSGGTETQYF

j_gene: TRBJ1-1
v_gene: TRBV28
d_gene: TRBD1
abundance: NA
CDR3nt: TGTGCCAGCGGGACGACAGGGTTGAACACTGAAGCTTTCTTT
CDR3aa: CASGTTGLNTEAFF

j_gene: TRBJ2-1
v_gene: TRBV11-2
d_gene: TRBD2
abundance: NA
CDR3nt: TGTGCCAGCAGTCTAAGCGGGAGCTCCTACAATGAGCAGTTCTTC
CDR3aa: CASSLSGSSYNEQFF

j_gene: TRBJ2-1
v_gene: TRBV9
d_gene: TRBD2
abundance: few
CDR3nt: TGTGCCAGCAGCGTAAGTGGGGGACTAGCGGGAGGGCCTGAGCAGTTCTTC
CDR3aa: CASSVSGGLAGGPEQFF

j_gene: TRBJ1-2
v_gene: TRBV5-8
d_gene: NA
abundance: once
CDR3nt: TGTGCCAGCAGTCCAGTTCTCTATGGCTACACCTTC
CDR3aa: CASSPVLYGYTF

j_gene: TRBJ2-5
v_gene: TRBV19
d_gene: TRBD1
abundance: NA
CDR3nt: TGTTCCTCGGCAGGGGGACAAGAGACCCAGTACTTC
CDR3aa: CSSAGGQETQYF

j_gene: TRBJ2-1
v_gene: TRBV5-6
d_gene: NA
abundance: NA
CDR3nt: TGTGCCAGCAGCTCAACTAAACTAGCATCCTACAATGAGCAGTTCTTC
CDR3aa: CASSSTKLASYNEQFF

j_gene: TRBJ2-7
v_gene: TRBV18
d_gene: TRBD2
abundance: NA
CDR3nt: TGTGCCAGCTCACTCTCCTTGACTAGCGGGATGGCGCCCGAGCAGTACTTC
CDR3aa: CASSLSLTSGMAPEQYF

j_gene: TRBJ2-1
v_gene: TRBV5-6
d_gene: NA
abundance: NA
CDR3nt: TGTGCCAGCAGCCTGGCCCGGGACTCGAAGTACAATGAGCAGTTCTTC
CDR3aa: CASSLARDSKYNEQFF

j_gene: TRBJ2-7
v_gene: TRBV30
d_gene: TRBD2
abundance: NA
CDR3nt: TGTGCCTGGAGTGTACGGGGACTAGCTGGCGAGCAGTACTTC
CDR3aa: CAWSVRGLAGEQYF

j_gene: TRBJ2-7
v_gene: TRBV10-3
d_gene: TRBD2
abundance: NA
CDR3nt: TGTGCCACCCAGCGGGAGGGCCCGAGTGAGCAGTACTTC
CDR3aa: CATQREGPSEQYF

j_gene: TRBJ2-1
v_gene: TRBV24-1
d_gene: TRBD2
abundance: NA
CDR3nt: TGTGCCACCAGTGATTTGTCTTGGGGGGAGGGCCGTGGCTCCTACAATGAGCAGTTCTTC
CDR3aa: CATSDLSWGEGRGSYNEQFF

j_gene: TRBJ2-7
v_gene: TRBV5-6
d_gene: TRBD1
abundance: medium-sized
CDR3nt: TGTGCCAGCGTTTTTGGTACAGGGGGGTACGAGCAGTACTTC
CDR3aa: CASVFGTGGYEQYF

j_gene: TRBJ2-1
v_gene: TRBV5-6
d_gene: TRBD2
abundance: NA
CDR3nt: TGTGCCAGCAGCTTGGTAGGGACTAGAGGATATGAGCAGTTCTTC
CDR3aa: CASSLVGTRGYEQFF

j_gene: TRBJ2-1
v_gene: TRBV19
d_gene: TRBD2
abundance: NA
CDR3nt: TGTGCCAGTAGTCCCACTAGCGGGATCATCGATGAGCAGTTCTTC
CDR3aa: CASSPTSGIIDEQFF

j_gene: TRBJ2-1
v_gene: TRBV29-1
d_gene: TRBD2
abundance: NA
CDR3nt: TGCAGCGTCGGGGGAGGGCACAGCTCCTACAATGAGCAGTTCTTC
CDR3aa: CSVGGGHSSYNEQFF

j_gene: TRBJ2-3
v_gene: TRBV7-2
d_gene: TRBD2
abundance: NA
CDR3nt: TGTGCCAGCAGCCAGTGGGGTGGGGCGGGAGTAACAGATACGCAGTATTTT
CDR3aa: CASSQWGGAGVTDTQYF

j_gene: TRBJ1-5
v_gene: TRBV11-2
d_gene: TRBD1
abundance: once
CDR3nt: TGTGCCAGCAGCCAGGGACAGAATCAGCCCCAGCATTTT
CDR3aa: CASSQGQNQPQHF

j_gene: TRBJ2-1
v_gene: TRBV7-6
d_gene: TRBD2
abundance: NA
CDR3nt: TGTGCCAGCAGCTTACCTCTAGGAGCGGGGGACTACAATGAGCAGTTCTTC
CDR3aa: CASSLPLGAGDYNEQFF

j_gene: TRBJ2-7
v_gene: TRBV2
d_gene: NA
abundance: NA
CDR3nt: TGTGCCAGCAGTGAACCTGAGACCTACGAGCAGTACTTC
CDR3aa: CASSEPETYEQYF

j_gene: TRBJ2-7
v_gene: TRBV27
d_gene: TRBD1
abundance: NA
CDR3nt: TGTGCCAGCAGTTTCGACAGGGGGTTCAACGAGCAGTACTTC
CDR3aa: CASSFDRGFNEQYF

j_gene: TRBJ1-3
v_gene: TRBV18
d_gene: NA
abundance: NA
CDR3nt: TGTGCCAGCTCACCGGATCGGAGCTCTGGAAACACCATATATTTT
CDR3aa: CASSPDRSSGNTIYF

j_gene: TRBJ1-2
v_gene: TRBV28
d_gene: TRBD1
abundance: few
CDR3nt: TGTGCCAGCAGCGGGTCGGGACAGGGGTATGGCTACACCTTC
CDR3aa: CASSGSGQGYGYTF

j_gene: TRBJ1-5
v_gene: TRBV5-5
d_gene: NA
abundance: NA
CDR3nt: TGTGCCAGCAGCATCAGGGATCAGCCCCAGCATTTT
CDR3aa: CASSIRDQPQHF

j_gene: TRBJ2-3
v_gene: TRBV6-2/TRBV6-3
d_gene: NA
abundance: NA
CDR3nt: TGTGCCAGCAGTCGGGACTCGGCCGCCTATGGTACGCAGTATTTT
CDR3aa: CASSRDSAAYGTQYF

j_gene: TRBJ2-7
v_gene: TRBV4-3
d_gene: TRBD1
abundance: once
CDR3nt: TGCGCCAGCAGCTTCCGGGACAGGGACTACGAGCAGTACTTC
CDR3aa: CASSFRDRDYEQYF

j_gene: TRBJ1-2
v_gene: TRBV7-3
d_gene: TRBD1
abundance: NA
CDR3nt: TGTGCCAGCAGCCCAGGGGGAGGTGATAACTATGGCTACACCTTC
CDR3aa: CASSPGGGDNYGYTF

j_gene: TRBJ2-1
v_gene: TRBV29-1
d_gene: TRBD2
abundance: NA
CDR3nt: TGCAGCGTCGAGGAGCTAGCGGGAGCCAATGAGCAGTTCTTC
CDR3aa: CSVEELAGANEQFF

j_gene: TRBJ1-1
v_gene: TRBV5-6
d_gene: NA
abundance: once
CDR3nt: TGTGCCAGCAGCCTCTTTACTGAAGCTTTCTTT
CDR3aa: CASSLFTEAFF

j_gene: TRBJ1-4
v_gene: TRBV30
d_gene: TRBD1
abundance: NA
CDR3nt: TGTGCCTGGAGTGTTCCCCGGACAGGCCCAACTAATGAAAAACTGTTTTTT
CDR3aa: CAWSVPRTGPTNEKLFF

j_gene: TRBJ2-7
v_gene: TRBV18
d_gene: TRBD2
abundance: NA
CDR3nt: TGTGCCAGCTCACCACCGGCAGGGGTCAAGACTAGCGGGAGCTACGAGCAGTACTTC
CDR3aa: CASSPPAGVKTSGSYEQYF

j_gene: TRBJ2-5
v_gene: TRBV6-6
d_gene: NA
abundance: once
CDR3nt: TGTGCCAGCAGTTACTCCAGCGAGCGGTTGGAGGAGACCCAGTACTTC
CDR3aa: CASSYSSERLEETQYF

j_gene: TRBJ1-6
v_gene: TRBV4-3
d_gene: TRBD1
abundance: NA
CDR3nt: TGCGCCAGCAGCCAAGAAGCCGCCTCCGGGACAGGGGGTGATAATTCACCCCTCCACTTT
CDR3aa: CASSQEAASGTGGDNSPLHF

j_gene: TRBJ1-3
v_gene: TRBV29-1
d_gene: TRBD1
abundance: NA
CDR3nt: TGCAGCGTTTACACCGGGACAGCCAACTCTGGAAACACCATATATTTT
CDR3aa: CSVYTGTANSGNTIYF

j_gene: TRBJ2-7
v_gene: TRBV28
d_gene: TRBD2
abundance: NA
CDR3nt: TGTGCCAGCAGGCCCCCGGGGCTAGCGGGAAGGTACGAGCAGTACTTC
CDR3aa: CASRPPGLAGRYEQYF

j_gene: TRBJ2-2
v_gene: TRBV18
d_gene: TRBD2
abundance: few
CDR3nt: TGTGCCAGCTCATGGACTAGCGGGTACACCGGGGAGCTGTTTTTT
CDR3aa: CASSWTSGYTGELFF

j_gene: TRBJ1-2
v_gene: TRBV11-2
d_gene: NA
abundance: NA
CDR3nt: TGTGCCAGCAGCCTTAGAAGTGACTATGGCTACACCTTC
CDR3aa: CASSLRSDYGYTF

j_gene: TRBJ2-7
v_gene: TRBV28
d_gene: NA
abundance: NA
CDR3nt: TGTGCCAGCAGTTTAGCGGTGTACGAGCAGTACTTC
CDR3aa: CASSLAVYEQYF